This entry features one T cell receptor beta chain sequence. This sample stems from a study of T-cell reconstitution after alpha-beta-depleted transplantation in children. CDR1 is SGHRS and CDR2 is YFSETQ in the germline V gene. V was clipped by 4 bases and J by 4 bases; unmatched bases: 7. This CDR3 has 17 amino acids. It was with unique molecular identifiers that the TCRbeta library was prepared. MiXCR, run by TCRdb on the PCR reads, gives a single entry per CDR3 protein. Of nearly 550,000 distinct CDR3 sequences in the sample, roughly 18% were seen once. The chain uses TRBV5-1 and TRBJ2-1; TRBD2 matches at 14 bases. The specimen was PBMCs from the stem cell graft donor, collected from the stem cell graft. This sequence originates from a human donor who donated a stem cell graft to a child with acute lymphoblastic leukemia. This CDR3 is CASSPGLAGGKYNEQFF. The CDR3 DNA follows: TGCGCCAGCAGCCCCGGACTAGCGGGAGGTAAATACAATGAGCAGTTCTTC.